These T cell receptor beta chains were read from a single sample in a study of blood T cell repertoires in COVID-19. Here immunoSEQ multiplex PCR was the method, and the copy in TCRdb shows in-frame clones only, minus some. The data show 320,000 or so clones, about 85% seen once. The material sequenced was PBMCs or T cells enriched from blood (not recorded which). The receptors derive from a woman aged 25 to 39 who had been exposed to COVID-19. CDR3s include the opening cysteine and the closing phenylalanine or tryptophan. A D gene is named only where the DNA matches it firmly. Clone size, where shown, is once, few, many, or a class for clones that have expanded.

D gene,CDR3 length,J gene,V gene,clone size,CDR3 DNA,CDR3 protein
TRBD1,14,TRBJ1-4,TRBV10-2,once,TGCGCCAGCAGTGAAATGGACAGGGTCGAAAAACTGTTTTTT,CASSEMDRVEKLFF
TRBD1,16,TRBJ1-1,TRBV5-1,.,TGCGCCAGCAGTCCCGGGACAGGGTATGGTGGCACTGAAGCTTTCTTT,CASSPGTGYGGTEAFF
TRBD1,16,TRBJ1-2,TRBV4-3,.,TGCGCCAGCAGCCTCCAGCCACCTCGACAGGGGGCCGGCTACACCTTC,CASSLQPPRQGAGYTF
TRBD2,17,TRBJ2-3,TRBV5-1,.,TGCGCCAGCAGCCCCGAACCGTCTAGCGGGGGGACAGATACGCAGTATTTT,CASSPEPSSGGTDTQYF
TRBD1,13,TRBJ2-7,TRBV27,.,TGTGCCAGCAGTTTGGGACAGGGGGGCGAGCAGTACTTC,CASSLGQGGEQYF
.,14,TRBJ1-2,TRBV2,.,TGTGCCAGCAGTCAGGGGTTAAGCTTTTATGGCTACACCTTC,CASSQGLSFYGYTF
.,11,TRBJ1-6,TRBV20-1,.,TGCAGTGCCAAGGGAGACTCACCCCTCCACTTT,CSAKGDSPLHF
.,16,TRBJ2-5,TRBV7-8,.,TGTGCCAGCAGCTTCCCCCGGGACTTCCTACAAGAGACCCAGTACTTC,CASSFPRDFLQETQYF
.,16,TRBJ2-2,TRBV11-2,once,TGTGCCAGCAGCTTTATAGAAGGCCGGGTTACCGGGGAGCTGTTTTTT,CASSFIEGRVTGELFF
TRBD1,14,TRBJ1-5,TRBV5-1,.,TGCGCCAGCAGCTTTGACAGGGGCGGTCAGCCCCAGCATTTT,CASSFDRGGQPQHF
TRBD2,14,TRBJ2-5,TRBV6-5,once,TGTGCCGGTTCTAGCGGGACTACTCTAGAGACCCAGTACTTC,CAGSSGTTLETQYF
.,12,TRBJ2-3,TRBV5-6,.,TGTGCCAGCAGCCGACTCACAGATACGCAGTATTTT,CASSRLTDTQYF
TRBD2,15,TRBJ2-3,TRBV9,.,TGTGCCAGCAGCGAACTAGCGGGACTCACAGATACGCAGTATTTT,CASSELAGLTDTQYF
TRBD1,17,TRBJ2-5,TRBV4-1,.,TGCGCCAGCAGCCAAGGGAGCGGGACAGGGTACCAAGAGACCCAGTACTTC,CASSQGSGTGYQETQYF
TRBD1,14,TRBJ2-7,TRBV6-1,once,TGTGCCAGCAGTGAAGCGTCAGGGGGCCACAAGCAGTACTTC,CASSEASGGHKQYF
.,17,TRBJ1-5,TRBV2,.,TGTGCCAGCAGTGATCTGGTGGCACAGGGTAGCAATCAGCCCCAGCATTTT,CASSDLVAQGSNQPQHF
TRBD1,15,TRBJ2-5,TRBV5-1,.,TGCGCCAGCAGCACTAGACAGGGGGCCGGGGAGACCCAGTACTTC,CASSTRQGAGETQYF
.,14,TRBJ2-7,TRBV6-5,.,TGTGCCAGCAGTTACAGTCGGGAAACCTACGAGCAGTACTTC,CASSYSRETYEQYF
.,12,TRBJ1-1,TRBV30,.,TGTGCCTGGAGTGCGCGGTGGACTGAAGCTTTCTTT,CAWSARWTEAFF
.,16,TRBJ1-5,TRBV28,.,TGTGCCAGCAGTTTACGAGGGGGATATAGCAATCAGCCCCAGCATTTT,CASSLRGGYSNQPQHF
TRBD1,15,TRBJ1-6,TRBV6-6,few,TGTGCCAGCAGTTACGTCGGACAGGCCAATTCACCCCTCCACTTT,CASSYVGQANSPLHF
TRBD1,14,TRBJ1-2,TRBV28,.,TGTGCCAGCAGTTTAGGCGGCAGGGGGTATGGCTACACCTTC,CASSLGGRGYGYTF
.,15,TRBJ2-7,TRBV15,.,TGTGCCACCAGCGGAGTCTATGGGGGGATGGGCGAGCAGTACTTC,CATSGVYGGMGEQYF
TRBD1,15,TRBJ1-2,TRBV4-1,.,TGCGCCAGCAGCCTCTCGACAGGGGGCAACTATGGCTACACCTTC,CASSLSTGGNYGYTF
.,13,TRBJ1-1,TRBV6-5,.,TGTGCCAGCAGACCAAAACAGGGAGCTGAAGCTTTCTTT,CASRPKQGAEAFF
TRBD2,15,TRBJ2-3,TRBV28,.,TGTGCCAGCAGTTTAGCGGGAGGGAGCACAGATACGCAGTATTTT,CASSLAGGSTDTQYF
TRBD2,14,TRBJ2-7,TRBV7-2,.,TGTGCCAGCAGCATACTAGCGGGCCGCTACGAGCAGTACTTC,CASSILAGRYEQYF
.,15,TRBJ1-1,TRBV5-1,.,TGCGCCAGCAGCTTGTCCCCCCAGGGAAGGACTGAAGCTTTCTTT,CASSLSPQGRTEAFF
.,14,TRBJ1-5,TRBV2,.,TGTGCCAGCTCCCTCTACACAGGGAATCAGCCCCAGCATTTT,CASSLYTGNQPQHF
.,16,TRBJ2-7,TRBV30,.,TGTGCCTGGAGTCCCCCTAGGCAGGCCGCCCCGGGAGAGCAGTACTTC,CAWSPPRQAAPGEQYF
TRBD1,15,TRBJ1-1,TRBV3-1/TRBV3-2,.,TGTGCCAGCAGCCAAGGAAGAGGACAGGGGGTTAGAGCTTTCTTT,CASSQGRGQGVRAFF
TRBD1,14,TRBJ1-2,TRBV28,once,TGTGCCAGCAGTGGGGCAGGGGGCATCTATGGCTACACCTTC,CASSGAGGIYGYTF
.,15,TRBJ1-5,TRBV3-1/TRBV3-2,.,TGTGCCAGCAGCCAAGTCAGGGGCCCAGATCAGCCCCAGCATTTT,CASSQVRGPDQPQHF
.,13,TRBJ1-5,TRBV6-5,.,TGTGCCAGCCGTCCCCCAGACAATCAGCCCCAGCATTTT,CASRPPDNQPQHF
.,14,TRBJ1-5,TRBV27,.,TGTGCCAGCAGTTTATCCGTCAAAGAGCAGCCCCAGCATTTT,CASSLSVKEQPQHF
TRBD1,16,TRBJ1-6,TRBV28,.,TGTGCCAGCAGTTTATACAGGGGTCTCTATAATTCACCCCTCCACTTT,CASSLYRGLYNSPLHF
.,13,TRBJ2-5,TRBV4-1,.,TGCGCCAGCAGCCTTACTAGCAAAGGGACCCAGTACTTC,CASSLTSKGTQYF
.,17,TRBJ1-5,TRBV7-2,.,TGTGCCAGCAGCTTAGCGGGGGGAGTTAGTTTGAGTCAGCCCCAGCATTTT,CASSLAGGVSLSQPQHF
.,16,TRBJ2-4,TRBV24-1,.,TGTGCCACCAGTGTAGGAGGGAACTACGCCAAAAACATTCAGTACTTC,CATSVGGNYAKNIQYF
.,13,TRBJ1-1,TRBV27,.,TGTGCCAGCAGTTTCGGAGGTGGCGCTGAAGCTTTCTTT,CASSFGGGAEAFF
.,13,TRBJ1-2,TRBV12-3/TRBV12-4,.,TGTGCCAGCAGCCCGGGACAAAAGTATGGCTACACCTTC,CASSPGQKYGYTF
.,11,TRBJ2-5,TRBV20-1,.,TGCAGTGCTAACTTCCAAGAGACCCAGTACTTC,CSANFQETQYF
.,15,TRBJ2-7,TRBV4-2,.,TGTGCCAGCAGCCAAGGCCAGGGGCGTTATTACGAGCAGTACTTC,CASSQGQGRYYEQYF
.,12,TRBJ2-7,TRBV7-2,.,TGTGCCAGCAGCGCCTATAGCAGCGAGCAGTACTTC,CASSAYSSEQYF
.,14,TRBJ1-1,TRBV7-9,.,TGTGCCAGCAGCAGGGAGGTCGGGGGCACTGAAGCTTTCTTT,CASSREVGGTEAFF
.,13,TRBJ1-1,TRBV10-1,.,TGCGCCAGCAGCGAAACCGGGAACACTGAAGCTTTCTTT,CASSETGNTEAFF
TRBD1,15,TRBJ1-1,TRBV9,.,TGTGCCAGCAGCATACGGGACAGGGGGGACACTGAAGCTTTCTTT,CASSIRDRGDTEAFF
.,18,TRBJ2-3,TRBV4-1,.,TGCGCCAGCAGCCAAGATAGGGCGGGGGCCTACGGCGCAGATACGCAGTATTTT,CASSQDRAGAYGADTQYF
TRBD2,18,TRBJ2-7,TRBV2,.,TGTGCCAGCAGTGAGAGGTCAGCGGGAGCCGTCAGCTCCTACGAGCAGTACTTC,CASSERSAGAVSSYEQYF
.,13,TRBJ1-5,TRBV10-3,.,TGTGCCATCAGAAATGACAGAAATCAGCCCCAGCATTTT,CAIRNDRNQPQHF
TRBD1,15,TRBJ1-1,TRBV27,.,TGTGCCAGCAGTTTAAACTACAGGGGGCCAGGAGGAGCTTTCTTT,CASSLNYRGPGGAFF
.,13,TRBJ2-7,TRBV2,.,TGTGCCAGCAGTGATATGGGGGGCTACGAGCAGTACTTC,CASSDMGGYEQYF